This T cell receptor (beta chain) was obtained from a study of blood T cell repertoires in COVID-19. Study at large: There were acute and convalescent COVID-19 samples, and they came from the United States, Italy and Spain. Nucleic acid was either cDNA or gDNA, and it came from T cells, B-cell-depleted T cells, or PBMCs.

The CDR3 extends over 17 amino acids. The germline V gene has CDR1 SGHRS and CDR2 YFSETQ. Trimming pared 0 bases from V and 0 bases from J, leaving 13 bases between. Original data processing: It was from reference gene primer amplification that nucleated cell counts were estimated. Assay used: immunoSEQ multiplex PCR; TCRdb lists only in-frame clones, some missing. The V and J calls and the clone size are those of that table, but D and trimming were determined from the DNA. This table has about 240,000 clones, about 90% appearing once. This TCR came from a woman aged 40 to 50 with acute COVID-19. The rearrangement uses TRBV5-1 and TRBJ1-3; unclear D gene. The sample was PBMCs or T cells enriched from blood (not recorded which). The CDR3 bases are TGCGCCAGCAGCTTGGAAGGTATGCGGCGCTCTGGAAACACCATATATTTT. Residues: CASSLEGMRRSGNTIYF.